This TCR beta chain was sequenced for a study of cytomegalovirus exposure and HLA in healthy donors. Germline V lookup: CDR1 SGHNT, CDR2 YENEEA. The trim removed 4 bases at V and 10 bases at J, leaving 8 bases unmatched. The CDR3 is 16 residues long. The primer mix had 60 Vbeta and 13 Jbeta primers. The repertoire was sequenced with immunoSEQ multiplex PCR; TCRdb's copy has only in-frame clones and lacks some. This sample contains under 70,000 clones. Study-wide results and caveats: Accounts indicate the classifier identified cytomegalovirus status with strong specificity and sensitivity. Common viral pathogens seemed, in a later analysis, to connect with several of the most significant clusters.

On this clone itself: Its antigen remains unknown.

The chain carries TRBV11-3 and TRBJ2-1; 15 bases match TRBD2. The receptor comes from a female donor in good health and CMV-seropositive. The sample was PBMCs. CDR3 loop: CASSSRTSGRVIEQFF. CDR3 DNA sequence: TGTGCCAGCAGCTCCCGGACTAGCGGGAGGGTCATCGAGCAGTTCTTC.